This TCR beta chain was identified in a study of blood T cell repertoires in COVID-19. Across the study: Donors in the United States, Italy and Spain gave samples during acute or convalescent COVID-19.

Sequencing used immunoSEQ multiplex PCR; TCRdb keeps in-frame clones, though not all of them. The sample has more than 350,000 clones; roughly 86% are singletons. This CDR3 comprises 15 residues. With V trimmed by 1 base and J by 6 bases, 7 bases remained unmatched. Looked up from germline, CDR1 is SGHTA and CDR2 is FQGNSA. Seattle patients were enrolled while actively infected and followed longitudinally. The sequence was obtained from a woman between 25 and 40 years old with COVID-19, enrolled during active disease. The specimen sequenced was peripheral blood. The rearrangement joins TRBV7-2 to TRBJ2-7; 9 bases line up with TRBD2. Written as DNA, the CDR3 is TGTGCCAGCAGCTTAGGGGGTGGCGGGAGGGCCGAGCAGTACTTC. This sequence encodes CASSLGGGGRAEQYF.